This T cell receptor (beta chain) was sequenced in a study of blood T cells in healthy people across ages. Primers used in a second PCR of roughly 7 to 12 cycles were a sample-barcoded 5' primer and a J-beta primer mix. TCRdb reprocessed the 5' RACE reads via MiXCR and lists one record per CDR3 protein. The table includes about 800,000 distinct CDR3 sequences, 58% detected once. The CDR3 loop spans 15 amino acids. V lost 5 bases to trimming and J lost 5 bases, with 19 bases between them. CDR1 and CDR2 (germline): SGDLS, YYNGEE. This clonotype appeared a few times. Sequencing was carried out using blood. The chain is built from TRBV9 and TRBJ1-1; maybe TRBD1 (5 bases). The receptor was isolated from a man aged 25-45 years in good health. In DNA form, the CDR3 reads TGTGCCAGCAGTCCCACGGGGGGGGGTGGAACTGAAGCTTTCTTT. It encodes CASSPTGGGGTEAFF.